Included here is one T cell receptor (beta chain) sequence, with context. What it binds is unknown. The repertoire was sequenced with immunoSEQ multiplex PCR; TCRdb's copy has only in-frame clones and lacks some. Found here are approximately 110,000 clones, around nine tenths of them singletons; the top ten hold 1% to 1.5%. This specimen comes from a study of T cell responses to AZD1222 COVID-19 vaccine. Whole-study results and caveats: White British people made up most donors, females outnumbered males, and clonal diversity was possibly underestimated.

Germline-derived CDR1 and CDR2 are LGHNA and YSLEER. V lost 0 bases to trimming and J lost 15 bases; unmatched junction nucleotides: 7. There are 13 residues in the CDR3. The sequence was obtained from an adult in good health. This chain connects TRBV4-3 to TRBJ2-1; 8 nucleotides line up with TRBD1. The specimen was peripheral blood, collected on day 0 of AZD1222 vaccination. In DNA, the CDR3 is TGCGCCAGCAGCCAAGAATACAGGACAGGGATGTTCTTC. Protein: CASSQEYRTGMFF.